A single sample gave rise to the 3 T cell receptor beta chains below, sequenced in a study of blood T cell repertoires in COVID-19. Only in-frame clones appear in the TCRdb table, and some are missing; sequencing was by immunoSEQ multiplex PCR. Found here are 200,000 to 250,000 clones, around 88% of them singletons; the top ten hold roughly 6.7%. The sequenced sample was peripheral blood. These receptors all come from a woman aged 25 to 39 with COVID-19, enrolled during active disease.

The chain uses TRBV5-1 and TRBJ2-1, with 9 bases lining up with TRBD1. The CDR3 sequence is 14 residues long. Germline trimming cut 5 bases from V and 5 bases from J; bases unmatched to any gene: 5. In germline, CDR1 is SGHRS, CDR2 YFSETQ. CDR3 protein: CASRQGAGNNEQFF. CDR3 bases: TGCGCCAGCAGACAGGGGGCGGGGAACAATGAGCAGTTCTTC.

This clone came up a few times. This chain links TRBV6-2 or TRBV6-3 with TRBJ1-1; D gene uncertain. V gave up 2 bases and J gave up 4 bases, with 8 bases separating them. Germline V gives CDR1 MNHEY, CDR2 SVGEGT. The CDR3 has 13 residues. CDR3 protein: CASSYREGTEAFF. DNA of the CDR3: TGTGCCAGCAGTTACAGGGAGGGCACTGAAGCTTTCTTT.

This sequence joins TRBV27 and TRBJ1-1; 9 bases agree with TRBD1. Germline CDR1 MNHEY, CDR2 SMNVEV (reference sequence). The CDR3 runs 14 residues. The V and J ends lost 5 bases and 5 bases, in that order; junction bases with no gene match: 6. The CDR3 here is CASSIGTGLTEAFF. CDR3 in DNA: TGTGCCAGCAGTATCGGGACAGGGTTAACTGAAGCTTTCTTT.